These 7 T cell receptor beta chains share one sample of origin, sequenced in a study of T cell responses to AZD1222 COVID-19 vaccine. Assay: immunoSEQ multiplex PCR; the TCRdb copy retains only in-frame clones and omits some. This table holds some 130,000 clones, roughly 91% found once. The material sequenced was peripheral blood, taken 28 days after the second AZD1222 dose. The receptors shown here come from an adult who received the AZD1222 COVID-19 vaccine.

The rearrangement joins TRBV11-1 to TRBJ1-1; a weak D match, TRBD1 (6 bases). The CDR3 runs to 13 residues. V was shortened by 4 bases and J by 5 bases, with 11 bases between the two germline ends. The germline CDR1 and CDR2 sequences are SGHAT and FQDESV (reference sequence). The CDR3 sequence is CASSWGATTEAFF. CDR3 nucleotide sequence: TGTGCCAGCAGCTGGGGGGCTACGACTGAAGCTTTCTTT.

The rearrangement uses TRBV27 and TRBJ1-3; no definite D call. Germline CDR1 reads MNHEY; CDR2 reads SMNVEV (reference sequence). The CDR3 extends over 13 amino acids. Trimming removed 0 bases at V and 0 bases at J, with 0 bases between. The CDR3 here is CASSLSSGNTIYF. The DNA for the CDR3 is TGTGCCAGCAGTTTATCCTCTGGAAACACCATATATTTT.

The V gene is TRBV5-4, the J gene TRBJ2-5; TRBD1 matches 9 bases. Trimming removed 3 bases from V and 3 bases from J; junction bases left unmatched: 9. Germline V gene sequence: CDR1 SGHNT, CDR2 YYREEE (reference sequence). CDR3 length: 16 residues. In nucleotides, the CDR3 is TGTGCCAGCAGCTGGGGACAGGGAAGAACGGAAGAGACCCAGTACTTC. This gives the protein CASSWGQGRTEETQYF. Full variable domain (rest looked up from reference TRBV5-4 and TRBJ2-5): ETGVTQSPTHLIKTRGQQVTLRCSSQSGHNTVSWYQQALGQGPQFIFQYYREEENGRGNFPPRFSGLQFPNYSSELNVNALELDDSALYLCASSWGQGRTEETQYFGPGTRLLVL.

The rearrangement uses TRBV9 and TRBJ1-1; 10 nucleotides line up with TRBD1. This CDR3 has 16 amino acids. With V trimmed by 3 bases and J by 11 bases, 16 bases remained unmatched. Germline V lookup: CDR1 SGDLS, CDR2 YYNGEE. For the CDR3, the DNA is TGTGCCAGCAGCGCAAGAAGATCCGGGACAGGGGATGAGGCTTTCTTT. Its translation: CASSARRSGTGDEAFF.

CDR3 loop: CASRPGPNYGYTF. The CDR3 bases are TGTGCCAGTAGACCGGGACCGAACTATGGCTACACCTTC. The gene calls are TRBV19 and TRBJ1-2, with D possibly TRBD1 on 5 matching bases. The CDR3 covers 13 residues. Germline CDR1 LNHDA, CDR2 SQIVND (reference sequence). Trimming shortened V by 6 bases and J by 2 bases, and 10 bases separated the two germline ends. The full variable domain, with the rest looked up from reference TRBV19 and TRBJ1-2, is DGGITQSPKYLFRKEGQNVTLSCEQNLNHDAMYWYRQDPGQGLRLIYYSQIVNDFQKGDIAEGYSVSREKKESFPLTVTSAQKNPTAFYLCASRPGPNYGYTFGSGTRLTVV.

This clone occurred a few times. The chain carries TRBV29-1 and TRBJ1-1; D not resolved. Trimming took 8 bases from V and 2 from J, leaving 15 bases between them. The germline V gene has CDR1 SQVTM and CDR2 ANQGSEA. The CDR3 is made up of 13 amino acids. CDR3 in DNA: TGCAGCTCTGAGGTAACAGCAAACACTGAAGCTTTCTTT. As protein: CSSEVTANTEAFF.

This sequence joins TRBV3-1 (or the pseudogene TRBV3-2) and TRBJ1-1; D uncertain. The V end was cut by 1 base, the J end by 7 bases, with 7 bases between. The CDR3 runs 12 residues. CDR1 and CDR2 from the germline V gene are LGHDT and YNNKEL (reference sequence). The CDR3 sequence is CASSQAGNEAFF. In DNA form, the CDR3 reads TGTGCCAGCAGCCAAGCCGGAAATGAAGCTTTCTTT.